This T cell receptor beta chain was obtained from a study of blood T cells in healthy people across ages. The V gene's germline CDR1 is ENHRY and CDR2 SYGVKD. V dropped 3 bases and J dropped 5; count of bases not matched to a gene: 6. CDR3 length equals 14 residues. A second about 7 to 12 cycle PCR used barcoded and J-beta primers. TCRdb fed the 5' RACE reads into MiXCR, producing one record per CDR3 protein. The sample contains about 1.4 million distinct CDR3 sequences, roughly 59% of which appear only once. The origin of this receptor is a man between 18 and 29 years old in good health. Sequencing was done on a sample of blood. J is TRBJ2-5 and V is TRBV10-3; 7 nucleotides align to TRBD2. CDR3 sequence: CAISEGLGRETQYF. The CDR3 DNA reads TGTGCCATCAGTGAAGGACTAGGCCGGGAGACCCAGTACTTC.